This TCR beta chain was documented in a study of cytomegalovirus exposure and HLA in healthy donors. Whole-study findings and limits: Judged likely to be a sequencing artifact was a cluster of highly shared sequence variants. A later analysis linked a missense variant in DCLRE1C to the trimming of TCR beta V and J genes. The authors confirmed in vitro that a few CMV-associated chains were specific for CMV antigens.

The PCR made use of 60 Vbeta and 13 Jbeta primers. TCRdb's table, derived via immunoSEQ multiplex PCR, lists solely in-frame clones and lacks some. The profile shows 90,000 to 120,000 clones, about 81% of them singletons. A word on this clone: The target antigen is unknown.

Nominally healthy donors were sampled, though unrecorded immune exposures were likely. The CDR3 consists of 15 residues. Trimming at V came to 0 bases and at J to 8 bases, leaving 4 bases not matched to a gene. CDR1 is KGHSH, CDR2 LQKENI, per germline. This TCR was recovered from a man in his thirties or forties in good health and CMV-seropositive. Sequencing was performed on PBMCs. The rearrangement uses TRBV18 and TRBJ2-1, with 10 bases fitting TRBD1. CDR3 sequence reads: CASSPPRDRGHEQFF. The DNA of the CDR3 is TGTGCCAGCTCACCACCCCGGGACAGGGGCCATGAGCAGTTCTTC.